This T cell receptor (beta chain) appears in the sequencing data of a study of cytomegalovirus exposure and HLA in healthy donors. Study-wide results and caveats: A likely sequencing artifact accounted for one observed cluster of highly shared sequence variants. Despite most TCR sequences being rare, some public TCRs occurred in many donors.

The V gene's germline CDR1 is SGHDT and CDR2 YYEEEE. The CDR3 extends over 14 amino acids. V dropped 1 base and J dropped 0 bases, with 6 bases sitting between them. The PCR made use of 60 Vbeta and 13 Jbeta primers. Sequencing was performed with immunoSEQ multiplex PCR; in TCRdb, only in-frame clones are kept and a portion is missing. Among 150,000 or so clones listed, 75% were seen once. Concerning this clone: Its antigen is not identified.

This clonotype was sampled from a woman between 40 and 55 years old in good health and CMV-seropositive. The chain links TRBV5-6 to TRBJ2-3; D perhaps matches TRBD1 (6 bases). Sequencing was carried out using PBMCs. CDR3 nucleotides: TGTGCCAGCAGCTTGACAGGGAGCACAGATACGCAGTATTTT. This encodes CASSLTGSTDTQYF.